The source of this T cell receptor beta chain is a study of post-analysis software for immune sequencing data. Presence of unique molecular identifiers characterized the TCR beta cDNA libraries. Out of roughly 0.85 to 11 million T cells, 450,000 to 600,000 cDNA molecules were generated. TCRdb reprocessed the PCR reads with MiXCR, giving one entry per CDR3 protein. The data show roughly 730,000 distinct CDR3 sequences, about 27% seen once. This clonotype was counted only a few times. The receptor comes from a girl between 10 and 17 years old with multiple sclerosis. Sequences were obtained from blood.

CDR3: CASSSTSGTVGFF. As DNA, the CDR3 is TGTGCCAGCAGCTCCACTAGCGGGACAGTCGGGTTCTTC. The chain combines TRBV7-2 with TRBJ2-1; 10 bases line up with TRBD2. J was trimmed by 15 bases and V by 4 bases; bases with no gene match: 9. CDR3 length equals 13 residues. CDR1 SGHTA and CDR2 FQGNSA come from the germline V gene.